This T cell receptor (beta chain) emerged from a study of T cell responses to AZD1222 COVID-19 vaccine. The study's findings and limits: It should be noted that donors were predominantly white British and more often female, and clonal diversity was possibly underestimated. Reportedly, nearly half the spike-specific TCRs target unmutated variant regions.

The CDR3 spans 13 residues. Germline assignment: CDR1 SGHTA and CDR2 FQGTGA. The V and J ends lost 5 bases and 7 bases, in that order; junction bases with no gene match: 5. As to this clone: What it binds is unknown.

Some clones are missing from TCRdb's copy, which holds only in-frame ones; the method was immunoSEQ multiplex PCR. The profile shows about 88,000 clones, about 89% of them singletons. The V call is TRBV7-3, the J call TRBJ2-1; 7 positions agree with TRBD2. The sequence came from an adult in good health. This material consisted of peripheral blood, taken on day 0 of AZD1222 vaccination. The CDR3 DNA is TGTGCCAGCAGCCAAGCGGGAATTAATGAGCAGTTCTTC. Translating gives CASSQAGINEQFF.